These T cell receptor beta chains were read from a single sample in a study of control samples from healthy donors and cancer patients. Assay: immunoSEQ multiplex PCR; the TCRdb copy retains only in-frame clones and omits some. The sample includes about 77,000 clones, 92% seen only once; the top ten take nearly 6%. The sequencing sample was made of blood. The receptors stem from a woman in her sixties in good health. The CDR3 runs from the conserved cysteine through the conserved F or W. The D gene is left open where the match is weak. Size is omitted from some rows. Given values are once, few, many or a class for expanded clones.

abundance | d_gene | j_gene | v_gene | CDR3aa | CDR3nt
NA | NA | TRBJ2-7 | TRBV21-1 | CASSKFRTGEYF | TGTGCCAGCAGCAAGTTCAGGACAGGAGAGTACTTC
NA | TRBD2 | TRBJ2-7 | TRBV28 | CASSHGTSGSVEQYF | TGTGCCAGCAGCCACGGGACTAGCGGGAGTGTAGAGCAGTACTTC
NA | NA | TRBJ1-3 | TRBV28 | CASSSTGGGAQALLNTIYF | TGTGCCAGCAGTTCGACTGGCGGGGGCGCGCAGGCCCTCTTGAACACCATATATTTT
NA | NA | TRBJ1-2 | TRBV6-1 | CASSEAMADEGYTF | TGTGCCAGCAGTGAAGCGATGGCTGATGAAGGCTACACCTTC
NA | TRBD1 | TRBJ1-2 | TRBV6-1 | CASSEAGQGRYYGYTF | TGTGCCAGCAGTGAAGCGGGACAGGGGAGATACTATGGCTACACCTTC
once | NA | TRBJ1-6 | TRBV12-3/TRBV12-4 | CATQREFGSPLHF | TGTGCCACCCAACGGGAGTTCGGCTCACCCCTCCACTTT
NA | TRBD1 | TRBJ1-3 | TRBV6-5 | CASSTGTAGNTIYF | TGTGCCAGCAGTACGGGGACAGCTGGAAACACCATATATTTT
NA | TRBD1 | TRBJ1-6 | TRBV6-5 | CATKGQTNSPLHF | TGTGCCACCAAGGGACAGACGAATTCACCCCTCCACTTT
NA | NA | TRBJ1-2 | TRBV28 | CASKRAGTNYGYTF | TGTGCCAGCAAAAGGGCAGGGACAAACTATGGCTACACCTTC
NA | NA | TRBJ2-7 | TRBV5-1 | CASSLVSGDGYEQYF | TGCGCCAGCAGCTTGGTGTCAGGGGATGGGTACGAGCAGTACTTC